This entry describes one T cell receptor beta chain. The data derive from a study of CD8 T cells in Susac syndrome. V lost 0 bases and J lost 3, with 14 bases in between. There are 16 residues in the CDR3. Looked up from germline, CDR1 is LGHNA and CDR2 is YNFKEQ. Random hexamers were used to reverse transcribe an amount of about 0.45 to 1 ug RNA. A single record per CDR3 protein comes from TCRdb applying MiXCR to the immunoSEQ multiplex PCR reads. The table lists roughly 200,000 distinct CDR3 sequences, under 97% of them singletons. The rearrangement links TRBV4-2 to TRBJ1-1; D ambiguous. The receptor comes from a human donor with multiple sclerosis. Sequencing input: CD4+ T cells from PBMCs. CDR3 loop: CASSQDSWEGYTEAFF. CDR3 DNA: TGTGCCAGCAGCCAAGATTCTTGGGAGGGCTACACTGAAGCTTTCTTT.